Following are 31 T cell receptor beta chains from one sample sequenced in a study of blood T cell repertoires in COVID-19. Only in-frame clones appear in the TCRdb table, and some are missing; sequencing was by immunoSEQ multiplex PCR. The data hold roughly 380,000 clones, with roughly 90% observed a single time. Material for sequencing was peripheral blood. The source of these receptors is a woman in her 40s with COVID-19, enrolled during active disease.

This chain joins TRBV28 and TRBJ1-6; maybe TRBD1 (6 bases). The V gene lost 2 bases and the J gene lost 6 bases, with 14 bases spanning the gap. The CDR3 is 16 residues long. Germline V lookup: CDR1 MDHEN, CDR2 SYDVKM. CDR3 protein: CASSLGTLGPNSPLHF. CDR3 DNA sequence: TGTGCCAGCAGTTTAGGGACACTGGGGCCTAATTCACCCCTCCACTTT.

The chain recombines TRBV9 with TRBJ1-1; D not resolved. The ends were cut back, 0 bases at V and 5 bases at J, with 14 bases in the middle. CDR1 is SGDLS, CDR2 YYNGEE, per germline. The CDR3 loop spans 15 amino acids. The CDR3 DNA reads TGTGCCAGCAGCGTAGACCACGGCAGAGGAACTGAAGCTTTCTTT. It is translated as CASSVDHGRGTEAFF.

This chain joins TRBV6-1 and TRBJ2-5, with D perhaps TRBD2 (6 bases). V dropped 2 bases and J dropped 1 base, with 20 bases sitting between them. CDR1 MNHNS and CDR2 SASEGT come from the germline V gene. The CDR3 consists of 18 residues. The CDR3: CASSESFGGGASQETQYF. DNA for the CDR3: TGTGCCAGCAGTGAAAGTTTCGGAGGCGGGGCTAGCCAAGAGACCCAGTACTTC.

The J gene is TRBJ2-7, the V gene TRBV7-2, with D possibly TRBD2 on 6 matching bases. Trimming cost V 5 bases and J 2 bases, with 16 bases left between them. Germline V gene sequence: CDR1 SGHTA, CDR2 FQGNSA. This CDR3 region has 15 residues. CDR3 coding DNA: TGTGCCAGCAGCCCACGGGGACTTCTTACCTACGAGCAGTACTTC. Amino acids: CASSPRGLLTYEQYF.

This chain links TRBV28 with TRBJ2-3; 12 bases agree with TRBD2. V shed 9 bases and J 6 bases; nucleotides not matched to a gene: 13. CDR1 MDHEN and CDR2 SYDVKM come from the germline V gene. This CDR3 comprises 16 residues. CDR3 nucleotides: TGTGCCAGTTCCACAACCGCCGGGACTAGCGGGGATACGCAGTATTTT. It translates to CASSTTAGTSGDTQYF.

This clone showed up just once. The rearrangement uses TRBV5-1 and TRBJ2-3; D call uncertain. This CDR3 has 16 residues. With 4 bases removed from V and 1 base from J, the gap between germline ends came to 16 bases. The V gene's germline CDR1 is SGHRS and CDR2 YFSETQ. The CDR3 spells CASSAGPHTGTDTQYF. CDR3 coding DNA: TGCGCCAGCAGCGCCGGTCCGCACACAGGCACAGATACGCAGTATTTT.

The chain is built from TRBV25-1 and TRBJ1-4; tentative D call: TRBD1 (6 bases). The CDR3 has 15 amino acids. Germline values: CDR1 MGHDK, CDR2 SYGVNS. The V and J ends lost 3 bases and 2 bases respectively, with 10 bases between them. The CDR3 protein is CASSDWTVTNEKLFF. The CDR3, as DNA: TGTGCCAGCAGTGACTGGACAGTCACTAATGAAAAACTGTTTTTT.

This clone appeared a single time. The chain is built from TRBV5-1 and TRBJ1-2; 8 bases agree with TRBD1. Trimming cost V 3 bases and J 4 bases; bases outside gene matches: 5. In germline, CDR1 is SGHRS, CDR2 YFSETQ. The CDR3 has 14 residues. The CDR3: CASSSGGTGYGYTF. The CDR3 DNA reads TGCGCCAGCAGCTCAGGGGGCACGGGCTATGGCTACACCTTC.

Points on this clone: Different DNA sequences within this sample yield the same CDR3. V is TRBV7-3 and J is TRBJ2-3, with unresolved D. The length of the CDR3 is 13 residues. Per germline, CDR1 SGHTA and CDR2 FQGTGA. V was cut by 2 bases and J by 0 bases, with 3 bases left in between. The CDR3 nucleotides are TGTGCCAGCAGCTTACTTAGCACAGATACGCAGTATTTT. Its protein product is CASSLLSTDTQYF. Variable domain in full (rest from reference TRBV7-3 and TRBJ2-3): GAGVSQTPSNKVTEKGKYVELRCDPISGHTALYWYRQSLGQGPEFLIYFQGTGAADDSGLPNDRFFAVRPEGSVSTLKIQRTERGDSAVYLCASSLLSTDTQYFGPGTRLTVL.

This chain uses TRBV6-1 with TRBJ1-2; no reliable D call. The germline V gene has CDR1 MNHNS and CDR2 SASEGT. Trimming took 2 bases from V and 4 from J, leaving 5 bases between them. This CDR3 is built from 12 residues. As DNA, the CDR3 is TGTGCCAGCAGTGAATCCCTCTATGGCTACACCTTC. This codes for CASSESLYGYTF.

The J gene is TRBJ2-7, the V gene TRBV5-6; D is perhaps TRBD1 (6 bases). This CDR3 is 16 amino acids long. Germline V gene lookup returns CDR1 SGHDT and CDR2 YYEEEE. V was shortened by 6 bases and J by 0 bases, with 19 bases between the two germline ends. The chain's CDR3 is CASTERGLIGSYEQYF. The DNA of the CDR3 is TGTGCCAGCACCGAGAGGGGGTTGATCGGCTCCTACGAGCAGTACTTC. The full variable domain, its missing parts supplied by reference TRBV5-6 and TRBJ2-7, is DAGVTQSPTHLIKTRGQQVTLRCSPKSGHDTVSWYQQALGQGPQFIFQYYEEEERQRGNFPDRFSGHQFPNYSSELNVNALLLGDSALYLCASTERGLIGSYEQYFGPGTRLTVT.

This clone came up once. This chain links TRBV5-6 with TRBJ1-4; D is uncertain. The length of the CDR3 is 16 residues. Between the trimmed V and J ends, which lost 1 base and 7 bases, there was a span of 17 bases. CDR1 is SGHDT and CDR2 is YYEEEE in the germline V gene. CDR3 amino acids: CASSLFQGRPSEKLFF. The CDR3 nucleotides are TGTGCCAGCAGCTTGTTTCAAGGCAGGCCCAGTGAAAAACTGTTTTTT.

The gene calls are TRBV5-4 and TRBJ1-3, with D uncertain. The CDR3 extends over 17 amino acids. V lost 4 bases and J 0 bases, leaving 17 bases between the germline ends. CDR1 is SGHNT, CDR2 YYREEE, per germline (reference sequence). CDR3 sequence: CASSPQRGGSSGNTIYF. CDR3 DNA sequence: TGTGCCAGCAGCCCACAACGGGGAGGGAGCTCTGGAAACACCATATATTTT.

The chain employs TRBV28 and TRBJ2-2; unclear D gene. The CDR3 consists of 14 residues. Germline V gives CDR1 MDHEN, CDR2 SYDVKM. Trimming cost V 2 bases and J 6 bases, with 10 bases left between them. The CDR3 loop reads CASSLIPSAGELFF. CDR3 DNA sequence: TGTGCCAGCAGTTTAATCCCTAGTGCCGGGGAGCTGTTTTTT.

The chain joins TRBV7-2 to TRBJ1-5; 8 nucleotides line up with TRBD1. The ends lost 5 bases at V and 4 bases at J; junction bases unmatched: 4. This CDR3 has 14 residues. Germline-derived CDR1 and CDR2 are SGHTA and FQGNSA. CDR3 in amino acids: CASSRTGLNQPQHF. CDR3 nucleotide sequence: TGTGCCAGCAGCCGGACAGGGTTGAATCAGCCCCAGCATTTT.

The chain uses TRBV18 and TRBJ1-3; perhaps TRBD1 as D (5 bases). This CDR3 spans 13 amino acids. V dropped 2 bases and J dropped 4 bases, with 6 bases sitting between them. Germline values: CDR1 KGHSH, CDR2 LQKENI. DNA of the CDR3: TGTGCCAGCTCACCATCAGGGGGAAACACCATATATTTT. Protein: CASSPSGGNTIYF.

This chain connects TRBV29-1 to TRBJ2-5; 8 bases match TRBD2. This CDR3 spans 14 amino acids. Germline CDR1 and CDR2: SQVTM and ANQGSEA. V lost 4 bases to trimming and J lost 4 bases; unmatched junction nucleotides: 8. The CDR3 is CSVGPAGVGETQYF. CDR3 sequence (DNA): TGCAGCGTTGGACCAGCGGGGGTGGGAGAGACCCAGTACTTC.

This clone was observed a handful of times. This sequence joins TRBV14 and TRBJ2-7; 7 bases match TRBD1. The trim removed 6 bases at V and 3 bases at J, leaving 5 bases unmatched. The CDR3 is 13 amino acids. Germline loops: CDR1 SGHDN, CDR2 FVKESK. CDR3 sequence (DNA): TGTGCCAGCAGTAAGAACAGGGGCTACGAGCAGTACTTC. Its protein product is CASSKNRGYEQYF.

CDR3 region: CASSLLSFFDRANTEAFF. Here the CDR3 DNA reads TGTGCCAGCAGTCTACTTTCGTTCTTCGACAGGGCGAACACTGAAGCTTTCTTT. The chain couples TRBV28 to TRBJ1-1, with 7 positions matching TRBD1. CDR3 length: 18 residues. The V and J ends lost 5 bases and 1 base, in that order; junction bases with no gene match: 16. Germline-derived CDR1 and CDR2 are MDHEN and SYDVKM.

The rearrangement uses TRBV6-1 and TRBJ2-6, with a possible D match to TRBD2 (6 bases). The CDR3 totals 16 residues. Per the germline V gene, CDR1 is MNHNS and CDR2 is SASEGT. Trimming stripped 3 bases from V and 0 bases from J, with 9 bases between. CDR3 loop: CASSDKGLSGANVLTF. The CDR3 DNA reads TGTGCCAGCAGTGACAAGGGACTCTCTGGGGCCAACGTCCTGACTTTC.

The rearrangement uses TRBV7-2 and TRBJ2-7; D is unresolved. Germline CDR1 is SGHTA and CDR2 is FQGNSA. Trimming cost V 7 bases and J 0 bases, with 13 bases left between them. The CDR3 totals 14 residues. The DNA of the CDR3 is TGTGCCAGCACCCGACTCCCAAGCTCCTACGAGCAGTACTTC. Protein sequence: CASTRLPSSYEQYF.

The rearrangement links TRBV13 to TRBJ2-2; TRBD1 matches at 10 bases. The CDR3 loop spans 16 amino acids. Germline lookup yields CDR1 PRHDT and CDR2 FYEKMQ (reference sequence). Losses at the gene ends were 6 bases for V and 5 bases for J; bases not matched to a gene: 9. This CDR3 reads CASRSGQGVWTGELFF. The CDR3 DNA sequence: TGTGCCAGCAGAAGCGGACAGGGGGTTTGGACCGGGGAGCTGTTTTTT.

The J gene is TRBJ2-3, the V gene TRBV10-3; TRBD2 matches at 7 bases. Germline assignment: CDR1 ENHRY and CDR2 SYGVKD. CDR3 size: 13 residues. V was clipped by 10 bases and J by 4 bases; unmatched bases: 8. The CDR3 is CATTAAGADTQYF. The CDR3 bases are TGTGCCACCACTGCGGCGGGAGCAGATACGCAGTATTTT.

The chain recombines TRBV18 with TRBJ2-2; D perhaps matches TRBD1 (8 bases). V shed 1 base and J shed 4 bases, with 13 bases lying between them. CDR1 KGHSH and CDR2 LQKENI come from the germline V gene. This CDR3 contains 16 residues. In DNA form, the CDR3 reads TGTGCCAGCTCACCACGACAGGGGAGGGGCACCGGGGAGCTGTTTTTT. Its protein is CASSPRQGRGTGELFF.

This chain links TRBV5-8 with TRBJ2-3; TRBD1 is a possible D gene (5 bases). Germline V lookup: CDR1 SGHTS, CDR2 YDEGEE. This CDR3 comprises 15 residues. Trimming stripped 0 bases from V and 5 bases from J, with 13 bases between. The CDR3 DNA reads as TGTGCCAGCAGCTTGGACCAGGGCTTGATAGATACGCAGTATTTT. Translated, it gives CASSLDQGLIDTQYF. The entire variable domain, with the rest obtained from reference TRBV5-8 and TRBJ2-3, is as follows: EAGVTQSPTHLIKTRGQQATLRCSPISGHTSVYWYQQALGLGLQFLLWYDEGEERNRGNFPPRFSGRQFPNYSSELNVNALELEDSALYLCASSLDQGLIDTQYFGPGTRLTVL.

This sequence joins TRBV9 and TRBJ1-1, with 10 bases matching TRBD1. The CDR3 totals 17 residues. The V gene's germline CDR1 is SGDLS and CDR2 YYNGEE. Germline trimming cut 4 bases from V and 0 bases from J; bases unmatched to any gene: 9. The CDR3 reads CASSPRDRGAMNTEAFF. CDR3 in DNA: TGTGCCAGCAGCCCTCGGGACAGGGGAGCAATGAACACTGAAGCTTTCTTT.

The rearrangement joins TRBV5-1 to TRBJ2-1; D perhaps matches TRBD2 (5 bases). Trimming took off 0 bases at V and 1 base at J, with 5 bases between the two ends. This CDR3 is built from 14 residues. Germline loops: CDR1 SGHRS, CDR2 YFSETQ. The CDR3 nucleotides read TGCGCCAGCAGCTTGGGGACTTCCTACAATGAGCAGTTCTTC. As protein: CASSLGTSYNEQFF.

J is TRBJ1-5 and V is TRBV18, with TRBD1 matching over 9 bases. The CDR3 is 14 amino acids. V lost 5 bases to trimming and J lost 5 bases; unmatched junction nucleotides: 4. Germline CDR1 is KGHSH and CDR2 is LQKENI. DNA for the CDR3: TGTGCCAGCTCAACCACAGGGGGCGATCAGCCCCAGCATTTT. Protein: CASSTTGGDQPQHF.

The CDR3, as DNA: TGTGCCAGCAGTAACCATGTCGTTAAATCCAGGGGCGGCCACGAGCAGTACTTC. Protein: CASSNHVVKSRGGHEQYF. J is TRBJ2-7 and V is TRBV6-2 or TRBV6-3; tentative D call: TRBD1 (6 bases). The CDR3 contains 18 residues. In germline, CDR1 is MNHEY, CDR2 SVGEGT. Deletions cut 5 bases from V and 5 bases from J, with 28 bases between.

V and J are TRBV9 and TRBJ1-3; weak D call: TRBD1 (5 bases). V was cut by 6 bases and J by 2 bases, with 18 bases left in between. This CDR3 is 16 amino acids long. Germline-derived CDR1 and CDR2 are SGDLS and YYNGEE. CDR3 sequence (DNA): TGTGCCAGCACCAAAACCCAGGGCTCGACTGGAAACACCATATATTTT. Translated: CASTKTQGSTGNTIYF.

The genes are TRBV7-9 and TRBJ1-2; possibly TRBD1 for D (5 bases). V lost 7 bases and J lost 7, with 19 bases in between. Germline V gene data show CDR1 as SEHNR and CDR2 as FQNEAQ (reference sequence). The CDR3 sequence is 14 residues long. In nucleotides, the CDR3 is TGTGCCAGCACGGGAGCGGGCAGGGTGGGTGGCTACACCTTC. It encodes CASTGAGRVGGYTF.